The entry that follows covers one T cell receptor beta chain sequence. Its antigen is undetermined. TCRB transcripts that were expressed got sequenced, as all of the isolated RNA had been reverse transcribed. This table comes from immunoSEQ multiplex PCR, and its TCRdb copy is limited to in-frame clones, with some not included. The table has 900,000 or so clones, 15% to 20% seen once; the top ten hold 0.023%. This sample stems from a study of beta chain features in type 1 diabetes. Study-wide results and caveats: Naive, central memory and Treg TCRB repertoires appeared more alike in patients than in healthy donors.

The CDR3 length is 17 residues. Germline CDR1 reads SGHTA; CDR2 reads FQGTGA. V was clipped by 0 bases and J by 0 bases; unmatched bases: 3. Material for sequencing was naive CD4+ T cells from blood. The sequence was obtained from a young woman in good health. This rearrangement joins TRBV7-3 to TRBJ2-1; TRBD2 matches 9 bases. CDR3 in amino acids: CASSLTRGRASYNEQFF. DNA of the CDR3: TGTGCCAGCAGCTTAACTCGCGGGAGGGCCTCCTACAATGAGCAGTTCTTC.